The present T cell receptor beta chain was sequenced within a study of T cell repertoires in cytomegalovirus infection. The CDR3 has 14 amino acids. J was trimmed by 8 bases and V by 5 bases; bases with no gene match: 9. Germline V gene sequence: CDR1 SGHTA, CDR2 FQGNSA. This clonotype was detected ten times or more. The target antigen is unknown. Each CDR3 protein gets one entry after TCRdb re-called the reads with MiXCR. The table includes about 500,000 distinct CDR3 sequences, 30% to 40% detected once. Sequencing was performed on cultured PBMCs, taken from culture after CMV antigen stimulation. This receptor was identified in a human donor in good health (CMV status not recorded). Some clones in this sample may be carry-over from other donors' samples. The gene calls are TRBV7-2 and TRBJ2-1, with TRBD2 matching 7 bases. CDR3 sequence: CASSPRAGYDEQFF. The DNA of the CDR3 is TGTGCCAGCAGCCCTCGAGCGGGATACGATGAGCAGTTCTTC.